The rows below give T cell receptor beta chains drawn from one sample of a study of shared clonotypes between healthy human individuals. Profiling relied on immunoSEQ multiplex PCR, and the TCRdb table lists in-frame clones only, not all of them. The sample consists of 1.4 million or so clones, around 98.5% of them appearing once. The sequencing sample was made of naive CD4+ T cells sorted from blood. These receptors came from a man aged 25 to 40 in good health. CDR3s leave out the opening cysteine and the closing phenylalanine or tryptophan.

>TRBJ2-7|TRBV11-2
ASSSAGAYEQY
>TRBJ2-5|TRBV28
ASSSPTSGTYQETQY
>TRBJ2-3|TRBV30
AWRYRWGQVNTDTQY
>TRBJ1-2|TRBV2
ASGSRGYT
>TRBJ2-7|TRBV5-4
ASSFPGPYEQY
>TRBJ2-7|TRBV15
ATSVGLSDPSLEQY
>TRBJ2-7|TRBV28
ASISQGRAHEQY
>TRBJ2-7|TRBV7-9
ASSPRSYEQY
>TRBJ2-2|TRBV5-1
ASSLAGPNTGELF
>TRBJ1-1|TRBV30
AWSRTGVTMNTEAF
>TRBJ2-5|TRBV2
ASSPRLQETQY
>TRBJ2-5|TRBV28
ASRPGAQETQY
>TRBJ2-7|TRBV29-1
SAEDRGDGYEQY
>TRBJ1-1|TRBV19
ASSETGNTEAF
>TRBJ2-1|TRBV5-4
ASSQTETGLQQF
>TRBJ1-5|TRBV18
ASSPGQGQNQPQH
>TRBJ2-5|TRBV28
ASSLSGDGETQY
>TRBJ2-1|TRBV30
AWSGGRRSYNEQF
>TRBJ2-7|TRBV6-5
ASSPSDRRHEQY
>TRBJ2-3|TRBV7-3
ASSQGDTQY
>TRBJ1-2|TRBV11-2
ASSSGFRGGYT
>TRBJ2-7|TRBV28
ATLDTSSYEQY
>TRBJ2-7|TRBV6-1
ASSEGPGQTYEQY
>TRBJ2-3|TRBV10-3
AISAGLVVTDTQY
>TRBJ2-7|TRBV9
ASSTDGLTGEKR
>TRBJ1-5|TRBV2
ASSVEPNSNQPQH
>TRBJ1-5|TRBV28
ATKKTSSNQPQH
>TRBJ2-6|TRBV6-1
ASSVYSGSGANVLT
>TRBJ2-7|TRBV27
ASSLSSRPSSYEQY
>TRBJ2-2|TRBV7-9
ASSVKTGVDTGELF
>TRBJ2-3|TRBV6-1
ASSEARTLLTDTQY
>TRBJ2-1|TRBV4-2
ASSLTQPAGGREQF
>TRBJ2-3|TRBV28
ASRRLASSTDTQY
>TRBJ2-6|TRBV28
ASSSLRANVLT
>TRBJ2-7|TRBV13
ASSKTSRRNDSYEQY
>TRBJ2-1|TRBV5-4
ASSPGGRTFYNEQF
>TRBJ2-1|TRBV10-3
ATKAGGPLFDEQF
>TRBJ2-7|TRBV15
ATSSSGGQAIHRGGQY
>TRBJ2-7|TRBV9
ASSLRKMGDRGLIVEQY
>TRBJ1-5|TRBV28
ASSGDYSNQPQH
>TRBJ2-7|TRBV6-5
ASSYSTSGSYEQY
>TRBJ2-7|TRBV28
ASTEGLGRFGEQY
>TRBJ2-6|TRBV7-2
ASSTQVSGANVLT
>TRBJ2-1|TRBV30
AWGSGSSYNEQF
>TRBJ2-1|TRBV7-3
ASSSTSVGEQF
>TRBJ2-1|TRBV27
ASSFGRTRSSYNEQF
>TRBJ1-2|TRBV2
ASSEWEGYT
>TRBJ2-1|TRBV2
ASGRTEGMDEQF